Below, 13 T cell receptor beta chains from the same sample are listed, as sequenced in a study of T cells in Graves' hyperthyroidism and ophthalmopathy. The source material, RNA transcripts, was used to amplify TCR beta CDR3 regions. First-round RT-PCR targeting the TCR CDR3 was performed with the HTBI primer set. Using its own MiXCR run on the multiplex PCR reads, TCRdb lists one record per CDR3 protein. The sample carries hundreds of thousands of distinct CDR3 sequences, under 20% recorded once. The material sequenced was blood. These receptors were obtained from a woman aged 45-59 years with Graves' hyperthyroidism that later progressed to Graves' ophthalmopathy.

The rearrangement joins TRBV5-5 to TRBJ2-4; 11 bases agree with TRBD1. The CDR3 totals 16 residues. Germline V gives CDR1 SGHKS, CDR2 YYEKEE (reference sequence). V shed 4 bases, J shed 2 bases, and the junction held 5 bases outside the gene matches. CDR3 sequence: CASSRGQGGSKNIQYF. The CDR3 nucleotides read TGTGCCAGCAGCCGGGGACAGGGGGGATCCAAAAACATTCAGTACTTC.

The rearrangement uses TRBV2 and TRBJ2-3; 12 bases agree with TRBD2. J gave up 6 bases and V 6 bases, and 13 bases lay outside the gene matches. This CDR3 has 17 amino acids. Germline V CDR1 and CDR2: SNHLY, FYNNEI. CDR3 protein: CASRSMASGGAGDTQYF. CDR3 coding DNA: TGTGCCAGCAGATCGATGGCTAGCGGGGGGGCCGGTGATACGCAGTATTTT.

This clonotype was counted only a few times. This chain joins TRBV7-9 and TRBJ2-5; D ambiguous. The V and J ends lost 1 base and 1 base respectively, with 10 bases between them. The CDR3 contains 15 residues. Germline V gives CDR1 SEHNR, CDR2 FQNEAQ (reference sequence). The CDR3 sequence: CASSLDLGTQETQYF. The DNA for the CDR3 is TGTGCCAGCAGCTTAGATCTAGGAACCCAAGAGACCCAGTACTTC.

This clonotype has only a few counts. The chain couples TRBV20-1 to TRBJ1-1, with D perhaps TRBD1 (5 bases). Germline lookup yields CDR1 DFQATT and CDR2 SNEGSKA (reference sequence). V lost 7 bases and J lost 4, with 7 bases in between. CDR3 length equals 10 residues. This CDR3 is CSGGITEAFF. DNA of the CDR3: TGCAGTGGGGGGATCACTGAAGCTTTCTTT.

Many counts were recorded for this clonotype. V gene TRBV5-1 combines with J gene TRBJ2-3; TRBD1 matches at 9 bases. V lost 8 bases and J lost 6; bases outside the gene matches: 10. In germline, CDR1 is SGHRS, CDR2 YFSETQ. CDR3 size: 14 residues. The CDR3 here is CASFSGTGYDTQYF. The CDR3 coding sequence is TGCGCCAGTTTTTCCGGGACAGGGTATGATACGCAGTATTTT.

This clonotype was recorded a few times. This chain uses TRBV24-1 with TRBJ1-2, with a possible D match to TRBD1 (5 bases). The CDR3 is 14 residues long. Germline V gives CDR1 KGHDR, CDR2 SFDVKD. The V end was cut by 3 bases, the J end by 5 bases, with 12 bases between. The DNA of the CDR3 is TGTGCCACCAGTGATCCGGGACGGACTTATGGCTACACCTTC. Translating it yields CATSDPGRTYGYTF.

This clonotype was seen ten or more times. The V gene is TRBV18, the J gene TRBJ1-1; D unclear. The CDR3 consists of 12 residues. Germline assignment: CDR1 KGHSH and CDR2 LQKENI. The V end was cut by 6 bases, the J end by 1 base, with 6 bases between. Here the CDR3 reads CASSTANTEAFF. The CDR3 DNA reads TGTGCCAGCTCTACGGCGAACACTGAAGCTTTCTTT.

This clonotype was seen a handful of times. This chain uses TRBV27 with TRBJ1-2; maybe TRBD1 (5 bases). V gave up 3 bases and J gave up 6 bases, with 17 bases separating them. The CDR3 runs to 15 residues. From germline, CDR1 is MNHEY and CDR2 SMNVEV (reference sequence). CDR3 DNA: TGTGCCAGCAGTTTGGGGGGGAGATTAGTCAATGGCTACACCTTC. Protein product: CASSLGGRLVNGYTF.

This clonotype was counted a single time. A much larger clonotype is one base distant, so this may be a read error. The rearrangement joins TRBV6-2 or TRBV6-3 to TRBJ1-5, with D unclear. The CDR3 is 15 residues long. Trimming shortened V by 8 bases and J by 2 bases, and 16 bases separated the two germline ends. From germline, CDR1 is MNHEY and CDR2 SVGEGT. CDR3: CASGDQPRGNQPQHF. CDR3 nucleotide sequence: TGTGCCAGCGGTGACCAACCACGGGGCAATCAGCCCCAGCATTTT.

This clonotype has at least ten counts. The chain links TRBV12-5 to TRBJ1-1; a weak D match, TRBD1 (6 bases). CDR3 length: 13 residues. Trimming took off 7 bases at V and 5 bases at J, with 14 bases between the two ends. The germline V gene has CDR1 LGHNT and CDR2 FRNRAP. This chain's CDR3 is CASAPRTATEAFF. The CDR3 DNA reads TGTGCTAGTGCCCCTCGGACAGCTACTGAAGCTTTCTTT.

There are a few counts of this clonotype. The chain couples TRBV6-1 to TRBJ1-2; the D is unclear. The V gene's germline CDR1 is MNHNS and CDR2 SASEGT. The CDR3 totals 15 residues. The ends were cut back, 3 bases at V and 0 bases at J, with 11 bases in the middle. DNA for the CDR3: TGTGCCAGCAGTGAGTCGGTTCGAGCTAACTATGGCTACACCTTC. This sequence encodes CASSESVRANYGYTF.

This clonotype was observed at least ten times. The gene calls are TRBV11-2 and TRBJ1-2; 7 positions match TRBD1. J lost 5 bases, V lost 1 base, and 4 bases had no gene match. CDR1 SGHAT and CDR2 FQNNGV come from the germline V gene. The CDR3 has 14 residues. The CDR3 reads CASSLAGGEYGYTF. The CDR3 DNA is TGTGCCAGCAGCTTAGCAGGGGGAGAGTATGGCTACACCTTC.

This clonotype occurred many times. This chain connects TRBV12-3 or TRBV12-4 to TRBJ1-5, with D maybe TRBD1 (5 bases). Trimming removed 5 bases from V and 5 bases from J, with 19 bases in between. The CDR3 sequence is 16 residues long. The CDR3 here is CASSPQAGQGHQPQHF. CDR3 sequence (DNA): TGTGCCAGCAGTCCCCAGGCTGGGCAGGGCCATCAGCCCCAGCATTTT.